Shown below are 20 T cell receptor beta chains from a single sample sequenced in a study of a mutant IDH1 vaccine in newly diagnosed glioma. Time point noted: week 11, during vaccination. Each dose of the vaccine consisted of 300 ug of mutant IDH1 20-mer peptide, with topical imiquimod. Antigens for these TCRs are unknown. Profiled with immunoSEQ multiplex PCR; TCRdb holds only in-frame clones, not every one. Of under 55,000 clones in the sample, about 91% were seen once. Sequenced here: PBMCs, sampled from a glioma patient whose treatment included an IDH1 peptide vaccine. The receptors were sampled from a man in his fifties with glioma.

The chain joins TRBV5-5 to TRBJ1-1; 8 bases fit TRBD1. The trim removed 0 bases at V and 7 bases at J, leaving 20 bases unmatched. The CDR3 runs to 19 residues. Germline CDR1 is SGHKS and CDR2 is YYEKEE (reference sequence). The CDR3 DNA is TGTGCCAGCAGCTTGGGACACCATGGACAGGGTGCAGCCCCTTTTGAAGCTTTCTTT. Translation: CASSLGHHGQGAAPFEAFF.

The V and J genes are TRBV5-5 and TRBJ1-1; 7 bases are a match to TRBD1. The CDR3 loop spans 15 amino acids. The junction had 6 bases not matched to a gene; V was cut back by 0 bases and J by 4 bases. Germline CDR1 SGHKS, CDR2 YYEKEE (reference sequence). In DNA form, the CDR3 reads TGTGCCAGCAGCTTGGTCTGGCCAGGGGGCACTGAAGCTTTCTTT. It specifies CASSLVWPGGTEAFF.

V usage is TRBV7-9 and J usage is TRBJ2-3, with 9 bases that match TRBD2. Germline CDR1 SEHNR, CDR2 FQNEAQ (reference sequence). This CDR3 comprises 15 residues. V was pared by 3 bases and J by 3 bases, with 4 bases of the junction left unmatched. CDR3 nucleotides: TGTGCCAGCAGCTTTGGAGCGGGGGGTACAGATACGCAGTATTTT. The encoded protein is CASSFGAGGTDTQYF.

V gene TRBV6-5 combines with J gene TRBJ2-1; D is possibly TRBD2 (5 bases). V gave up 8 bases and J gave up 0 bases, with 11 bases separating them. Per the germline V gene, CDR1 is MNHEY and CDR2 is SVGAGI. There are 14 residues in the CDR3. The CDR3 sequence: CASWRVSSYNEQFF. The CDR3 region has the DNA TGTGCCAGCTGGCGGGTTTCCTCCTACAATGAGCAGTTCTTC.

For the CDR3, the DNA is TGTGCCAGCAGCTTAGCGCGAGTCGGACTAGCGGAACCCTACGAGCAGTACTTC. This encodes CASSLARVGLAEPYEQYF. J is TRBJ2-7 and V is TRBV7-6, with TRBD2 identical over 10 bases. CDR3 length: 18 residues. V lost 0 bases, J lost 2 bases, and 10 bases stayed unmatched. Germline V gene sequence: CDR1 SGHVS, CDR2 FNYEAQ.

J is TRBJ1-1 and V is TRBV20-1; D uncertain. Per the germline V gene, CDR1 is DFQATT and CDR2 is SNEGSKA (reference sequence). Trimming stripped 4 bases from V and 5 bases from J, with 8 bases between. CDR3 size: 11 residues. Here the CDR3 reads CSAKLQTEAFF. CDR3 in DNA: TGCAGTGCTAAGCTTCAGACTGAAGCTTTCTTT.

The rearrangement links TRBV21-1 to TRBJ2-7; whether TRBD1, the table's D call, matches the DNA was not checked. TRBV21-1 is tagged as a pseudogene. This CDR3 is built from 16 residues. The CDR3 reads CASSSGDRGTFYEQYF. CDR3 in DNA: TGTGCCAGCAGCAGTGGGGACAGGGGGACTTTCTACGAGCAGTACTTC.

This rearrangement joins TRBV28 to TRBJ1-5; TRBD1 aligns across 10 bases. V lost 7 bases and J lost 9; bases outside the gene matches: 9. The CDR3 consists of 14 residues. From germline, CDR1 is MDHEN and CDR2 SYDVKM. The CDR3 coding sequence is TGTGCCAGCACGGGACAGGGGAGGATGCTGCCCCAGCATTTT. Residues: CASTGQGRMLPQHF.

This chain uses TRBV7-9 with TRBJ1-1; D is possibly TRBD1 (5 bases). This CDR3 has 14 residues. From germline, CDR1 is SEHNR and CDR2 FQNEAQ (reference sequence). The V end was cut by 5 bases, the J end by 5 bases, with 15 bases between. DNA for the CDR3: TGTGCCAGCAGCCCCGCTGGGGGGATGACTGAAGCTTTCTTT. Translating it yields CASSPAGGMTEAFF.

V is TRBV18 and J is TRBJ2-4, with 8 nucleotides matching TRBD1. J gave up 9 bases and V 6 bases, and 13 bases lay outside the gene matches. Germline V gives CDR1 KGHSH, CDR2 LQKENI. The CDR3 is 15 amino acids. The chain's CDR3 is CASSVQQGVKVIQYF. CDR3 coding DNA: TGTGCCAGCTCTGTTCAACAGGGGGTTAAAGTCATTCAGTACTTC.

The chain carries TRBV7-9 and TRBJ1-2, with TRBD1 as a possible D gene (6 bases). This CDR3 has 14 residues. Looked up from germline, CDR1 is SEHNR and CDR2 is FQNEAQ (reference sequence). Trimming pared 5 bases from V and 6 bases from J, leaving 16 bases between. CDR3 residues: CASSIQQGRDGYTF. In DNA, the CDR3 is TGTGCCAGCAGCATACAACAGGGACGCGATGGCTACACCTTC.

This chain links TRBV6-1 with TRBJ2-5; no reliable D call. V dropped 8 bases and J dropped 4 bases, with 5 bases sitting between them. Per germline, CDR1 MNHNS and CDR2 SASEGT. This CDR3 contains 10 residues. In DNA form, the CDR3 reads TGTGCCAGCGTCCGAGAGACCCAGTACTTC. Translating gives CASVRETQYF.

The chain employs TRBV2 and TRBJ2-1, with D perhaps matching TRBD1 (6 bases). V lost 5 bases and J 15 bases, leaving 17 bases between the germline ends. Germline CDR1 is SNHLY and CDR2 is FYNNEI. The CDR3 is 12 residues long. In DNA form, the CDR3 reads TGTGCCAGCAGTCCACAGGGACGGGTTGGGTTCTTC. As protein: CASSPQGRVGFF.

The chain recombines TRBV27 with TRBJ1-2, with a tentative D call TRBD1 (5 bases). The V and J ends lost 5 bases and 0 bases respectively, with 13 bases between them. CDR1 MNHEY and CDR2 SMNVEV come from the germline V gene (reference sequence). The CDR3 length is 15 residues. This CDR3 is CASSVAQGANYGYTF. In nucleotides, the CDR3 is TGTGCCAGCAGTGTCGCGCAGGGAGCTAACTATGGCTACACCTTC.

The genes are TRBV28 and TRBJ1-2, with no clear D. V lost 5 bases, J lost 7 bases, and 14 bases lay in between. The germline CDR1 and CDR2 sequences are MDHEN and SYDVKM. The length of the CDR3 is 13 residues. The CDR3 nucleotides read TGTGCCAGCAGTCCCAGGCCCGGGAGTGGCTACACCTTC. This translates into CASSPRPGSGYTF.

The rearrangement links TRBV15 to TRBJ2-1, with unresolved D. Germline V gene lookup returns CDR1 LNHNV and CDR2 YYDKDF (reference sequence). The CDR3 runs to 16 residues. Trimming removed 0 bases at V and 1 base at J, with 10 bases between. The CDR3 DNA is TGTGCCACCAGCAGAGATGATGGCGGTTCCTACAATGAGCAGTTCTTC. This gives the protein CATSRDDGGSYNEQFF. The complete variable domain, with remaining parts taken from reference TRBV15 and TRBJ2-1, reads DAMVIQNPRYQVTQFGKPVTLSCSQTLNHNVMYWYQQKSSQAPKLLFHYYDKDFNNEADTPDNFQSRRPNTSFCFLDIRSPGLGDTAMYLCATSRDDGGSYNEQFFGPGTRLTVL.

CDR3 nucleotides: TGTGCCAGCAGCCTTTCGAGACGGACAGCGAGCTCCTACGAGCAGTACTTC. It specifies CASSLSRRTASSYEQYF. This chain connects TRBV5-6 to TRBJ2-7; the D gene is possibly TRBD1 (6 bases). The V gene's germline CDR1 is SGHDT and CDR2 YYEEEE. The CDR3 runs to 17 residues. V lost 4 bases, J lost 0 bases, and 20 bases lay in between.

The V gene is TRBV30, the J gene TRBJ1-1; a possible D gene is TRBD1 (5 bases). The germline V and J ends were trimmed by 4 bases and 5 bases, with 20 bases remaining between them. This CDR3 is built from 15 residues. Germline assignment: CDR1 GTSNPN and CDR2 SVGIG (reference sequence). The CDR3 spells CAWNKGADILTEAFF. The CDR3, as DNA: TGTGCCTGGAACAAAGGGGCAGATATCCTGACTGAAGCTTTCTTT.

This clone was detected only once. The chain uses TRBV11-2 and TRBJ1-1; 9 bases agree with TRBD1. Losses at the gene ends were 4 bases for V and 2 bases for J; bases not matched to a gene: 5. CDR1 is SGHAT and CDR2 is FQNNGV in the germline V gene. The CDR3 sequence is 15 residues long. CDR3 in amino acids: CASSSWTGDNTEAFF. The DNA of the CDR3 is TGTGCCAGCAGCTCCTGGACAGGGGATAACACTGAAGCTTTCTTT.

V is TRBV10-3 and J is TRBJ1-2, with D possibly being TRBD1 (5 bases). V was pared by 7 bases and J by 6 bases, with 15 bases between. Germline CDR1 is ENHRY and CDR2 is SYGVKD. The CDR3 runs 13 residues. CDR3 region: CAINYQGDHGYTF. CDR3 in DNA: TGTGCCATCAATTACCAAGGGGACCATGGCTACACCTTC.